The entry that follows covers one T cell receptor beta chain sequence. V lost 1 base and J lost 8, with 10 bases in between. The CDR3 totals 13 residues. Germline assignment: CDR1 SGHRS and CDR2 YFSETQ. Regarding time point: pre-treatment sample, taken before nivolumab and TIL therapy. Most excised metastases sampled were pleural nodules or supraclavicular lymph nodes. This sample stems from a study of TIL therapy for anti-PD-1-resistant metastatic lung cancer. This was the immunoSEQ v3 assay. The protocol was immunoSEQ multiplex PCR, while the TCRdb copy is restricted to in-frame clones and leaves out a portion. Among more than 90,000 clones listed, 50% to 70% were seen once.

J is TRBJ2-1 and V is TRBV5-1, with a weak D call TRBD1 (6 bases). The specimen was tumor tissue, collected at baseline. This receptor was identified in a person between 30 and 79 years old with non-small cell lung cancer. The CDR3 coding sequence is TGCGCCAGCAGCTTGAAACAGGGCCATGAGCAGTTCTTC. Translating it yields CASSLKQGHEQFF.